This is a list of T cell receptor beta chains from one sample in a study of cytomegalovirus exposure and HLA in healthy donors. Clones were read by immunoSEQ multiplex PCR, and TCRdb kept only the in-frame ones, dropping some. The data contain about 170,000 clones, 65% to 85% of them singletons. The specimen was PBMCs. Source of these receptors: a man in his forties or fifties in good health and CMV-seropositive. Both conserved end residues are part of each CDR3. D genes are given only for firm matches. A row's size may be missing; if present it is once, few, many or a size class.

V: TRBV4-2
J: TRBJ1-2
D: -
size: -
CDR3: CASSPSVSFGYTF
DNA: TGTGCCAGCAGCCCATCGGTCTCCTTCGGCTACACCTTC

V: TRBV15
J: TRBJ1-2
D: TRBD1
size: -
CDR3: CATSPGGADYGYTF
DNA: TGTGCCACCAGCCCAGGGGGCGCGGACTATGGCTACACCTTC

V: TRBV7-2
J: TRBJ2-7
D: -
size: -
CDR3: CASSPLLGASYEQYF
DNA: TGTGCCAGCAGCCCCCTATTGGGGGCGTCCTACGAGCAGTACTTC

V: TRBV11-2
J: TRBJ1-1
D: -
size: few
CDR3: CASSLNRVTEAFF
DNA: TGTGCCAGCAGCTTGAATCGGGTCACTGAAGCTTTCTTT

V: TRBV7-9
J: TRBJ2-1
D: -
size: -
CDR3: CASSGPGEQFF
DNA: TGTGCCAGCAGCGGTCCGGGGGAGCAGTTCTTC

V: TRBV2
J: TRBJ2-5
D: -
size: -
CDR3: CASGSTGMSGETQYF
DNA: TGTGCCAGCGGAAGCACAGGGATGAGCGGAGAGACCCAGTACTTC

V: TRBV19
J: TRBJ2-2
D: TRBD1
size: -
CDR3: CASSTGTGVGTGELFF
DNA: TGTGCCAGTAGTACCGGGACAGGGGTCGGCACCGGGGAGCTGTTTTTT

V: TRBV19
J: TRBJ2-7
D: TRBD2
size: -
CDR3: CASSLTSASSYEQYF
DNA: TGTGCCAGTAGCCTCACTAGCGCCAGCTCCTACGAGCAGTACTTC

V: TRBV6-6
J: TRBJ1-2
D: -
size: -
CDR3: CASSYSKVHGSYGYTF
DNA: TGTGCCAGCAGTTACTCGAAAGTCCATGGGAGCTATGGCTACACCTTC

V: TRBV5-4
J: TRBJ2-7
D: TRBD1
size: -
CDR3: CASSSGTALSYEQYF
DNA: TGTGCCAGCAGCTCCGGGACAGCCCTCTCCTACGAGCAGTACTTC

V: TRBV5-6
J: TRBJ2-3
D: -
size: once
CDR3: CASSLGLRGGDTQYF
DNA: TGTGCCAGCAGCTTGGGGCTCAGGGGTGGGGATACGCAGTATTTT

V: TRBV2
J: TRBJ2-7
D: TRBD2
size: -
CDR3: CASSEGGSNSYEQYF
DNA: TGTGCCAGCAGTGAGGGGGGGTCTAACTCCTACGAGCAGTACTTC

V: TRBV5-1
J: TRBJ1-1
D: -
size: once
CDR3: CASSYLGTTNTEAFF
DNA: TGCGCCAGCAGCTACTTGGGTACTACGAACACTGAAGCTTTCTTT

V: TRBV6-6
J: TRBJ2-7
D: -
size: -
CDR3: CASSYPTGSGSYEQYF
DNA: TGTGCCAGCAGTTACCCTACAGGGTCCGGCTCCTACGAGCAGTACTTC

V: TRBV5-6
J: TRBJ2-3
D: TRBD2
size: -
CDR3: CASSLGASGGADTQYF
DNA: TGTGCCAGCAGCTTGGGGGCTAGCGGGGGGGCAGATACGCAGTATTTT

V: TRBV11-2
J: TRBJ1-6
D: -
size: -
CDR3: CASSLAGISSYNSPLHF
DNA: TGTGCCAGCAGCTTAGCAGGGATTAGCTCCTATAATTCACCCCTCCACTTT